Reported below is one T cell receptor beta chain. What it recognizes is unknown. As to treatment: roughly 10-day PBMC culture with coronavirus spike peptide pools or control peptides (ViraFEST assay). Collection of the unexposed donor's CD4+ T cells took place before the COVID-19 pandemic (2011-2018). The germline CDR1 and CDR2 sequences are MNHNS and SASEGT. This CDR3 spans 12 amino acids. V lost 7 bases and J 2 bases, leaving 9 bases between the germline ends. Cultured CD4+ T-cell DNA underwent Oncomine TCR Beta short-read sequencing. CD4+ T cells were cultured, and genomic DNA was extracted from them. TCRdb used MiXCR to reprocess the PCR reads, holding one entry per CDR3 protein. This sample has 12,000 or so distinct CDR3 sequences, with more than 35% found just once. The sample belongs to a study of vaccination and CD4 T cells after COVID-19. On the study more broadly: Six males and four females, two Hispanic, made up the convalescents. As a positive control, some control cultures were given a CEFX pool, while others were given an HIV-1 Nef pool or no peptide.

Sequenced: CD4+ T cells from blood, cultured in vitro. The chain joins TRBV6-1 to TRBJ2-7, with a tentative D call TRBD2 (5 bases). The receptor was derived from a human donor in good health. The CDR3 DNA is TGTGCCAGCACCGACGGGACCTACGAGCAGTACTTC. This sequence encodes CASTDGTYEQYF.